This TCR beta chain stems from a study of T cell responses to AZD1222 COVID-19 vaccine. Turning to the study itself: The analysis combined second doses at about 4 or about 12 weeks.

Generated by immunoSEQ multiplex PCR, the TCRdb table keeps only in-frame clones and is missing some. The profile shows 100,000 to 120,000 clones, 82% of them singletons. Concerning this clone: Antigen unknown.

Broader study findings: Spike regions recognized by vaccine-associated CD4 TCRs spanned the protein, led by 160-218 and 743-854. Donors in the cohort were predominantly white British and more often female, and clonal diversity was possibly underestimated.

In germline, CDR1 is LGHDT, CDR2 YNNKEL (reference sequence). Trimming removed 3 bases from V and 4 bases from J, with 12 bases in between. CDR3 length equals 14 residues. The V gene is TRBV3-1 (or the pseudogene TRBV3-2), the J gene TRBJ1-2, with a weak D call TRBD1 (5 bases). The specimen comprised peripheral blood, sampled on day 0 of AZD1222 vaccination. The sequence came from an adult in good health. DNA for the CDR3: TGTGCCAGCAGCCAGGAAACGGGGGTCTATGGCTACACCTTC. Encoded protein: CASSQETGVYGYTF.